The T cell receptor (beta chain) described here comes from a study of blood T cell repertoires in COVID-19. For the study at large: T cells, B-cell-depleted T cells, or PBMCs provided the cDNA or gDNA that served as material.

Assay: immunoSEQ multiplex PCR; the TCRdb copy retains only in-frame clones and omits some. The sample contains 300,000 to 450,000 clones, less than 90% of which appear only once. This clone appeared once. The cohort comprised adults aged about 18 to 100 years residing in some 24 US areas. Unmatched junction bases numbered 12, after V lost 3 bases and J lost 5 bases. The CDR3 consists of 16 residues. The germline CDR1 and CDR2 sequences are SGHRS and YFSETQ. The chain combines TRBV5-1 with TRBJ2-5; TRBD2 matches at 8 bases. This receptor was taken from a woman under 40 who had recovered from COVID-19. Sequencing was performed on PBMCs or T cells enriched from blood (not recorded which). This CDR3 reads CASSSSLGGAGETQYF. CDR3 sequence (DNA): TGCGCCAGCAGCTCATCCCTCGGGGGGGCGGGTGAGACCCAGTACTTC. Complete variable domain (other parts from reference TRBV5-1 and TRBJ2-5): KAGVTQTPRYLIKTRGQQVTLSCSPISGHRSVSWYQQTPGQGLQFLFEYFSETQRNKGNFPGRFSGRQFSNSRSEMNVSTLELGDSALYLCASSSSLGGAGETQYFGPGTRLLVL.